This T cell receptor beta chain was sequenced in a study of read filtering for tumor transcriptome and immune sequencing. Across the study: After DNase treatment, RNA was made into whole-transcriptome libraries. Study-wide results and caveats: In IR-seq, single-read clonotypes were around four fifths of clonotypes but approximately 3.5% of reads. Even smaller IR-seq throughput identified most shared clonotypes.

On this clonotype: As yet, its antigen is unknown.

The library was built from about 370 ng RNA with molecular barcoded adaptors for alpha/delta and beta/gamma chains. TCRdb itself ran the reads through MiXCR, one entry per CDR3 protein. The sample lists 130,000 or so distinct CDR3 sequences; roughly 13% were seen once. V shed 7 bases and J shed 0 bases, with 6 bases lying between them. Germline values: CDR1 MNHEY, CDR2 SVGEGT. This CDR3 has 13 residues. The chain joins TRBV6-2 or TRBV6-3 to TRBJ2-2; D gene unclear. Sequencing was done on a sample of a population of CD138-negative cells sorted from bone marrow. This clonotype originated in a donor aged 40 or over with multiple myeloma. CDR3 amino acids: CASTIANTGELFF. CDR3 sequence (DNA): TGTGCCAGCACCATAGCGAACACCGGGGAGCTGTTTTTT.